This TCR beta chain was captured by sequencing in a study of T cells in tumors after PD-1 blockade. About the study: Excluded were patients with checkpoint blockade, immunosuppressants, or radiotherapy or other anti-cancer therapy within 4 weeks. Each patient got pembrolizumab 200 mg every 3 weeks or cemiplimab 350 mg every 2 weeks. Study-wide findings and caveats: Peripheral recruitment is suggested, as some novel exhausted tumor clones were in pre-treatment blood.

The germline gives CDR1 GTSNPN, CDR2 SVGIG (reference sequence). V lost 2 bases, J lost 7 bases, and 11 bases lay in between. The CDR3 spans 13 residues. In regard to this clone: As yet, its antigen is unknown.

Input was roughly 600 ng to 6,004 ng of genomic DNA from tumor or blood. Sequenced by immunoSEQ multiplex PCR; TCRdb stores in-frame clones only, minus some. The sample carries roughly 59,000 clones, around three quarters recorded once. The sequenced sample was PBMCs, obtained before anti-PD-1 treatment. The gene calls are TRBV30 and TRBJ2-2; maybe TRBD2 (6 bases). This TCR came from a human donor with basal cell carcinoma. The CDR3: CAWSSPGDGELFF. CDR3 in DNA: TGTGCCTGGAGTTCCCCGGGGGACGGGGAGCTGTTTTTT.